The 16 T cell receptor beta chains reported below all come from one sample, sequenced in a study of molecular identifiers for immune sequencing clone quantification. Each CDR3 protein gets one entry after TCRdb re-called the PCR reads with MiXCR. The top ten hold around 0.9% of the sample, which has about 640,000 distinct CDR3 sequences, around 20% seen once. The sample consisted of naive CD8+ T cells from blood, with Jurkat cell RNA spiked in. Subset specified: FACS-sorted CD8+CD4-CCR7+CD45RA+ naive T cells. The receptors originated from a human donor in good health. Some libraries in this study had Jurkat cell RNA spiked in.

This clonotype was seen at least ten times. V gene TRBV27 combines with J gene TRBJ2-5; D is undetermined. Between the trimmed V and J ends, which lost 2 bases and 2 bases, there was a span of 12 bases. This CDR3 is built from 15 residues. From germline, CDR1 is MNHEY and CDR2 SMNVEV (reference sequence). The CDR3 region is CASSLMGSPQETQYF. The CDR3 nucleotides are TGTGCCAGCAGTTTAATGGGTAGCCCTCAAGAGACCCAGTACTTC.

This clonotype was recorded at least ten times. The chain combines TRBV7-2 with TRBJ2-7, with TRBD1 matching 9 bases. V lost 5 bases to trimming and J lost 0 bases; unmatched junction nucleotides: 5. Germline assignment: CDR1 SGHTA and CDR2 FQGNSA. CDR3 length: 15 residues. The CDR3 region is CASSPGTGSSYEQYF. CDR3 bases: TGTGCCAGCAGCCCCGGGACAGGGAGCTCCTACGAGCAGTACTTC.

This clonotype appeared many times. V usage is TRBV4-1 and J usage is TRBJ2-3, with D possibly being TRBD1 (6 bases). V gave up 0 bases and J gave up 6 bases, with 16 bases separating them. CDR3 length: 16 amino acids. Per the germline V gene, CDR1 is MGHRA and CDR2 is YSYEKL. The CDR3 protein is CASSQDYAQGTDTQYF. As DNA, the CDR3 is TGCGCCAGCAGCCAAGACTACGCACAGGGTACTGATACGCAGTATTTT.

In its sample, this clonotype was seen many times. The V gene is TRBV28, the J gene TRBJ1-1; D is ambiguous. The CDR3 loop spans 15 amino acids. Trimming removed 8 bases at V and 0 bases at J, with 16 bases between. CDR1 MDHEN and CDR2 SYDVKM come from the germline V gene. CDR3 nucleotide sequence: TGTGCCAGCGTAACCCCCACCTCTCTGAACACTGAAGCTTTCTTT. Amino acids: CASVTPTSLNTEAFF. Together with reference TRBV28 and TRBJ1-1, the CDR3 gives the full variable domain: DVKVTQSSRYLVKRTGEKVFLECVQDMDHENMFWYRQDPGLGLRLIYFSYDVKMKEKGDIPEGYSVSREKKERFSLILESASTNQTSMYLCASVTPTSLNTEAFFGQGTRLTVV.

This clonotype has ten or more counts. Written as DNA, the CDR3 is TGTGCCAGTAGTTTCGGATACGGAGGAAATTCACCCCTCCACTTT. Protein: CASSFGYGGNSPLHF. The rearrangement joins TRBV19 to TRBJ1-6; D gene unclear. This CDR3 is 15 amino acids long. Trimming removed 5 bases at V and 7 bases at J, with 15 bases between. Germline V gene data show CDR1 as LNHDA and CDR2 as SQIVND (reference sequence).

Many counts were recorded for this clonotype. This chain connects TRBV6-5 to TRBJ2-3; 8 positions match TRBD2. V was clipped by 5 bases and J by 4 bases; unmatched bases: 8. Germline V CDR1 and CDR2: MNHEY, SVGAGI. The CDR3 spans 15 residues. CDR3 loop: CASSAGTSLPDTQYF. As DNA, the CDR3 is TGTGCCAGCAGTGCCGGGACTAGTTTACCAGATACGCAGTATTTT.

This clonotype occurred many times. J is TRBJ1-4 and V is TRBV5-4; D is uncertain. Per germline, CDR1 SGHNT and CDR2 YYREEE (reference sequence). Between the trimmed V and J ends, which lost 3 bases and 0 bases, there was a span of 6 bases. This CDR3 has 14 residues. The CDR3 is CASSSATTNEKLFF. The CDR3 bases are TGTGCCAGCAGCTCAGCCACAACTAATGAAAAACTGTTTTTT.

This rearrangement joins TRBV7-9 to TRBJ2-6; D might be TRBD1 (5 bases). The CDR3 covers 19 residues. Germline values: CDR1 SEHNR, CDR2 FQNEAQ (reference sequence). The V end lost 5 bases, the J end lost 1 base, and 21 bases lay between the germline ends. The CDR3 DNA reads as TGTGCCAGCAGCCCCGGCGGCCAGGGTGGGTGGTCTGGGGCCAACGTCCTGACTTTC. This translates into CASSPGGQGGWSGANVLTF.

At least ten counts were recorded for this clonotype. This chain links TRBV21-1 with TRBJ2-7; TRBD1 is taken as the D call from the table, unchecked against the DNA. TRBV21-1 is shown as a pseudogene. There are 15 residues in the CDR3. CDR3 DNA: TGTGCCAGCAGCAAAAAGGGGGGCAGGGGGTACGAGCAGTACTTC. Translation: CASSKKGGRGYEQYF.

As concerns this clonotype: A much larger clonotype is one base distant, so this may be a read error. The chain combines TRBV6-5 with TRBJ1-2; no clear D gene. Trimming cost V 0 bases and J 4 bases, with 12 bases left between them. In germline, CDR1 is MNHEY, CDR2 SVGAGI. The CDR3 length is 15 residues. The CDR3 coding sequence is TGTGCCAGCAGTTACTCCGCCAGAAGTAGCTATGGCTACACCTTC. Amino acids: CASSYSARSSYGYTF.

In regard to this clonotype: A much bigger clone sits one base away, suggesting this may be a read error. The chain links TRBV28 to TRBJ2-5; D possibly uses TRBD1 or TRBD2 (5 bases each). The CDR3 has 12 amino acids. Germline V gives CDR1 MDHEN, CDR2 SYDVKM. The CDR3 loop is CASTWDQEAQYF. As DNA, the CDR3 is TGTGCCAGCACCTGGGACCAAGAGGCCCAGTACTTC. Drawing the rest from reference TRBV28 and TRBJ2-5, the complete variable domain is DVKVTQSSRYLVKRTGEKVFLECVQDMDHENMFWYRQDPGLGLRLIYFSYDVKMKEKGDIPEGYSVSREKKERFSLILESASTNQTSMYLCASTWDQEAQYFGPGTRLLVL.

Many counts were recorded for this clonotype. The V gene is TRBV7-9, the J gene TRBJ2-4; D ambiguous. This CDR3 is 15 amino acids long. CDR1 and CDR2 (germline): SEHNR, FQNEAQ (reference sequence). Trimming removed 5 bases from V and 6 bases from J, with 17 bases in between. DNA of the CDR3: TGTGCCAGCAGCCCAGTCCCCGGCCCGGGAAACATTCAGTACTTC. Protein sequence: CASSPVPGPGNIQYF. The full variable domain, in which reference TRBV7-9 and TRBJ2-4 provide the parts outside the CDR3, is DTGVSQNPRHKITKRGQNVTFRCDPISEHNRLYWYRQTLGQGPEFLTYFQNEAQLEKSRLLSDRFSAERPKGSFSTLEIQRTEQGDSAMYLCASSPVPGPGNIQYFGAGTRLSVL.

This clonotype was counted only a few times. The V and J genes are TRBV7-9 and TRBJ2-1; D remains unclear. Trimming removed 3 bases from V and 5 bases from J, with 8 bases in between. Germline V gene sequence: CDR1 SEHNR, CDR2 FQNEAQ (reference sequence). The CDR3 length is 13 residues. The DNA of the CDR3 is TGTGCCAGCAGCTTGCCCAGCAACAATGAGCAGTTCTTC. Amino acid sequence: CASSLPSNNEQFF.

This clonotype was observed at least ten times. V is TRBV29-1 and J is TRBJ2-3; possible D gene TRBD2, 6 bases. The CDR3 is 13 amino acids. Trimming took off 3 bases at V and 2 bases at J, with 9 bases between the two ends. The V gene's germline CDR1 is SQVTM and CDR2 ANQGSEA. The CDR3: CSVDQGLTDTQYF. In DNA, the CDR3 is TGCAGCGTTGACCAGGGACTCACAGATACGCAGTATTTT.

With respect to this clonotype: One base away lies a much larger clone, so this may be a sequencing read error. The chain couples TRBV27 to TRBJ2-7, with 10 bases that match TRBD1. With V trimmed by 2 bases and J by 8 bases, 9 bases remained unmatched. There are 15 residues in the CDR3. Per germline, CDR1 MNHEY and CDR2 SMNVEV (reference sequence). The CDR3 DNA reads as TGTGCCAGCAGTTTAAGGAGGGACAGGGGTTACAAGCAGTACTTC. As protein: CASSLRRDRGYKQYF.

This rearrangement joins TRBV27 to TRBJ1-2; 7 bases align to TRBD1. CDR3 length equals 15 residues. Germline CDR1 is MNHEY and CDR2 is SMNVEV (reference sequence). V lost 5 bases, J lost 5 bases, and 11 bases stayed unmatched. The CDR3 bases are TGTGCCAGCAGTCAGAGACAGGGATACTTATATGGCTACACCTTC. The encoded protein is CASSQRQGYLYGYTF.